The clone carrying this T cell receptor beta chain was observed a few times. The target antigen is unknown. These data are taken from a study of regulatory T cells in long-lasting Graves disease. Whole-study results and caveats: Patients with persistent Graves' had lower TCR diversity than newly diagnosed patients. More public clonotypes were shared by persistent patients (under 3,000) than by new patients (more than 950).

The time point denotes: persistent/refractory GD, antithyroid drugs over 5 years with positive TRAb. The TCR library used RNA extracted from PBMCs. The patients were drawn from one endocrinology department in Xi'an, China. Building of the TCR beta libraries involved iRepertoire HTBI primers and Arm-PCR of CDR3 regions. One entry per CDR3 protein results from TCRdb running MiXCR on the multiplex PCR reads. This table holds around 460,000 distinct CDR3 sequences, 20% to 25% found once. This TCR was recovered from a female donor with Graves disease. Sequences were derived from peripheral blood mononuclear cells (PBMCs), sampled when the disease was refractory, from a patient treated with antithyroid drugs.

The CDR3 spells CASSPYRGSYEQYF. CDR3 DNA sequence: TGTGCCAGCAGCCCCTACAGGGGTAGTTACGAGCAGTACTTC. The J gene is TRBJ2-7, the V gene TRBV7-2; 7 nucleotides agree with TRBD1. Germline V lookup: CDR1 SGHTA, CDR2 FQGNSA. V shed 5 bases, J shed 4 bases, and the junction held 8 bases outside the gene matches. This CDR3 is built from 14 residues.